These 14 T cell receptor beta chains were all obtained from the same sample, sequenced in a study of shared clonotypes between healthy human individuals. The repertoire was sequenced with immunoSEQ multiplex PCR; TCRdb's copy has only in-frame clones and lacks some. The sample shows 2 million to 3 million clones, over 85% of them seen only once. The sample consisted of naive CD4+ T cells from PBMCs. This sample's subset: CD45RA+ positively selected. Receptor source: a man younger than 35 in good health. Some clones in this sample may be carry-over from other donors' samples.

This clone occurred once. CDR3 sequence: CASGGGTGYEQYF. Here the CDR3 DNA reads TGTGCCAGCGGGGGCGGGACAGGGTACGAGCAGTACTTC. The genes are TRBV19 and TRBJ2-7; 9 positions agree with TRBD1. This CDR3 is built from 13 residues. Germline CDR1 reads LNHDA; CDR2 reads SQIVND (reference sequence). The ends lost 9 bases at V and 4 bases at J; junction bases unmatched: 7.

V gene TRBV11-2 combines with J gene TRBJ2-7; D uncertain. The V gene lost 3 bases and the J gene lost 3 bases, with 9 bases spanning the gap. Germline CDR1 and CDR2: SGHAT and FQNNGV. This CDR3 has 13 amino acids. In DNA, the CDR3 is TGTGCCAGCAGCTTGAGACTCAACTACGAGCAGTACTTC. Its protein product is CASSLRLNYEQYF. Full variable domain (missing parts from reference TRBV11-2 and TRBJ2-7): EAGVAQSPRYKIIEKRQSVAFWCNPISGHATLYWYQQILGQGPKLLIQFQNNGVVDDSQLPKDRFSAERLKGVDSTLKIQPAKLEDSAVYLCASSLRLNYEQYFGPGTRLTVT.

In this sample, this clone turned up once. The chain carries TRBV30 and TRBJ2-4; D might be TRBD1 or TRBD2, each matching 6 bases. This CDR3 is 13 amino acids long. CDR1 GTSNPN and CDR2 SVGIG come from the germline V gene (reference sequence). With 0 bases removed from V and 9 bases from J, the gap between germline ends came to 12 bases. The CDR3 sequence is CAWSVSGEAIQYF. The CDR3 coding sequence is TGTGCCTGGAGTGTATCAGGGGAGGCCATTCAGTACTTC.

The chain combines TRBV2 with TRBJ1-2; D possibly corresponds to TRBD1 (5 bases). The CDR3 is 12 residues long. The germline V gene has CDR1 SNHLY and CDR2 FYNNEI. The germline V and J ends were trimmed by 2 bases and 7 bases, with 8 bases remaining between them. This CDR3 is CASSERGSGYTF. The CDR3 DNA follows: TGTGCCAGCAGTGAAAGGGGTTCTGGCTACACCTTC.

Regarding this clone: The sample contains more than one DNA sequence encoding this CDR3. This chain joins TRBV11-3 and TRBJ2-3, with D possibly TRBD1 on 6 matching bases. The V end lost 5 bases, the J end lost 0 bases, and 12 bases lay between the germline ends. The CDR3 is 15 residues long. Germline V CDR1 and CDR2: SGHNT, YENEEA. This chain's CDR3 is CASSLGQLSTDTQYF. CDR3 in DNA: TGTGCCAGCAGCCTTGGACAGTTGAGCACAGATACGCAGTATTTT.

This clone appeared once. The gene calls are TRBV18 and TRBJ2-1; the D is unclear. The V gene's germline CDR1 is KGHSH and CDR2 LQKENI. V gave up 5 bases and J gave up 9 bases, with 11 bases separating them. The CDR3 covers 12 residues. CDR3 in DNA: TGTGCCAGCTCAGACTTGGTGGGTGAGCAGTTCTTC. Protein sequence: CASSDLVGEQFF.

V usage is TRBV28 and J usage is TRBJ1-1; D remains ambiguous. The CDR3 has 14 residues. Per the germline V gene, CDR1 is MDHEN and CDR2 is SYDVKM. V lost 2 bases, J lost 1 base, and 8 bases lay in between. CDR3 DNA: TGTGCCAGCAGTTTAACCGACCCGAACACTGAAGCTTTCTTT. Residues: CASSLTDPNTEAFF. Variable domain in full (rest from reference TRBV28 and TRBJ1-1): DVKVTQSSRYLVKRTGEKVFLECVQDMDHENMFWYRQDPGLGLRLIYFSYDVKMKEKGDIPEGYSVSREKKERFSLILESASTNQTSMYLCASSLTDPNTEAFFGQGTRLTVV.

The rearrangement joins TRBV11-2 to TRBJ1-2; D not certain. The CDR3 is 15 amino acids. The germline V gene has CDR1 SGHAT and CDR2 FQNNGV. V lost 5 bases to trimming and J lost 1 base, with 14 bases between them. The DNA for the CDR3 is TGTGCCAGCAGCGACTTTGGCAGGAATAACTATGGCTACACCTTC. It translates to CASSDFGRNNYGYTF. Full variable domain (outside the CDR3, taken from reference TRBV11-2 and TRBJ1-2): EAGVAQSPRYKIIEKRQSVAFWCNPISGHATLYWYQQILGQGPKLLIQFQNNGVVDDSQLPKDRFSAERLKGVDSTLKIQPAKLEDSAVYLCASSDFGRNNYGYTFGSGTRLTVV.

For the CDR3, the DNA is TGTGCCAGCAGCCTTCTTCAGAGGGACAGGCAGTACTTC. It encodes CASSLLQRDRQYF. The genes are TRBV7-2 and TRBJ2-7; 7 bases line up with TRBD1. Germline V lookup: CDR1 SGHTA, CDR2 FQGNSA. The CDR3 runs 13 residues. V trimming: 5 bases; J trimming: 9 bases; junction bases outside the gene matches: 10.

J is TRBJ2-7 and V is TRBV5-8; D gene uncertain. Trimming pared 5 bases from V and 4 bases from J, leaving 10 bases between. Germline V gene data show CDR1 as SGHTS and CDR2 as YDEGEE. The CDR3 loop spans 12 amino acids. The CDR3 reads CASRKWSYEQYF. Written as DNA, the CDR3 is TGTGCCAGCAGGAAGTGGTCGTACGAGCAGTACTTC. Full variable domain (missing parts from reference TRBV5-8 and TRBJ2-7): EAGVTQSPTHLIKTRGQQATLRCSPISGHTSVYWYQQALGLGLQFLLWYDEGEERNRGNFPPRFSGRQFPNYSSELNVNALELEDSALYLCASRKWSYEQYFGPGTRLTVT.

This clone was observed a few times. The genes are TRBV2 and TRBJ2-7, with D possibly TRBD2 on 6 matching bases. Trimming removed 4 bases from V and 0 bases from J, with 13 bases in between. In germline, CDR1 is SNHLY, CDR2 FYNNEI. The CDR3 extends over 15 amino acids. The CDR3 region has the DNA TGTGCCAGCAGTGGGGCCGGGGGTTTCTCCTACGAGCAGTACTTC. Protein: CASSGAGGFSYEQYF.

The genes are TRBV18 and TRBJ2-1, with TRBD2 matching 8 bases. There are 16 residues in the CDR3. The ends lost 0 bases at V and 7 bases at J; junction bases unmatched: 8. The germline CDR1 and CDR2 sequences are KGHSH and LQKENI. CDR3 DNA: TGTGCCAGCTCACCACCTACTAGCGGCCTTGAGAATGAGCAGTTCTTC. This sequence encodes CASSPPTSGLENEQFF. The full variable domain, its missing parts supplied by reference TRBV18 and TRBJ2-1, is NAGVMQNPRHLVRRRGQEARLRCSPMKGHSHVYWYRQLPEEGLKFMVYLQKENIIDESGMPKERFSAEFPKEGPSILRIQQVVRGDSAAYFCASSPPTSGLENEQFFGPGTRLTVL.

The V call is TRBV19, the J call TRBJ2-1; D possibly corresponds to TRBD1 (6 bases). This CDR3 is 17 amino acids long. Germline CDR1 is LNHDA and CDR2 is SQIVND (reference sequence). Deletions cut 4 bases from V and 2 bases from J, with 18 bases between. The CDR3 region has the DNA TGTGCCAGTAGTAGAGGGGTCGAGGGGGTGGCCTACAATGAGCAGTTCTTC. This sequence encodes CASSRGVEGVAYNEQFF.

This clone turned up a few times. Other nucleotide sequences from this sample produce the same CDR3. This sequence joins TRBV5-6 and TRBJ1-1; D remains ambiguous. The CDR3 is 12 amino acids. Deletions cut 0 bases from V and 3 bases from J, with 3 bases between. Germline CDR1 reads SGHDT; CDR2 reads YYEEEE. The CDR3 reads CASSLGDTEAFF. DNA of the CDR3: TGTGCCAGCAGCTTGGGCGACACTGAAGCTTTCTTT. Filled out from reference TRBV5-6 and TRBJ1-1, the complete variable domain reads DAGVTQSPTHLIKTRGQQVTLRCSPKSGHDTVSWYQQALGQGPQFIFQYYEEEERQRGNFPDRFSGHQFPNYSSELNVNALLLGDSALYLCASSLGDTEAFFGQGTRLTVV.